This T cell receptor beta chain derives from a study of Tregs in tolerant kidney transplant recipients. Study background: Recipients received nonmyeloablative bone marrow transplants from related graft donors, with transient mixed chimerism.

V was shortened by 6 bases and J by 3 bases, with 17 bases between the two germline ends. The CDR3 consists of 15 residues. Germline CDR1 and CDR2: MNHEY and SVGEGT. In the case of this clone: No antigen is known for it. Read sequence stops 3 residues before the CDR3 end, and the germline J gene provides the missing end.

Sequencing was performed with immunoSEQ multiplex PCR; in TCRdb, only in-frame clones are kept and a portion is missing. In all, the sample yields about 52,000 clones. General study points: For some patients, primers changed over time, blocking nucleotide-level comparison.

Material: CD4+ T cells from blood, obtained before the transplant. This clonotype was obtained from a human donor who received a combined kidney and bone marrow transplant. J is TRBJ2-5 and V is TRBV6-2 or TRBV6-3; D is possibly TRBD2 (6 bases). The CDR3 loop reads CASSPRGTEEETQYF. The DNA read from the CDR3 is TGTGCCAGCAGCCCTCGGGGGACTGAAGAAGAGACC.